This T cell receptor beta chain was recovered during a study of T cells in Graves' hyperthyroidism and ophthalmopathy (dated by TCRdb to the late 2010s). Broadly, across the study: Peripheral blood was collected at initial diagnosis, before any treatment. TCR V-J signatures able to tell the groups apart were searched for in a discovery cohort of 95 or so patients, of whom roughly 42 had Graves' ophthalmopathy and 55 to 65 had stable Graves' hyperthyroidism. An independent validation cohort of 18 to 20 hyperthyroidism patients and about 15 patients who later progressed to ophthalmopathy tested prospective prediction of ophthalmopathy. The approximately 98 discovery patients were randomly divided into training and test sets at a 7:3 ratio. In addition, the study compared T-cell repertoires in thyroid tissue and in blood from roughly six Graves' hyperthyroidism patients. After sampling, hyperthyroidism patients received methimazole starting at 30 mg daily, and ophthalmopathy patients received high-dose intravenous methylprednisolone. The paper describes TCR Vbeta CDR3 sequencing of around 130 peripheral blood samples, made up of approximately 40 ophthalmopathy patients, roughly 80 hyperthyroidism patients and roughly 17 progressor patients. On the study overall, not on this receptor specifically: Most expanded thyroid clonotypes (frequency above 0.001) were also detected in blood, a finding suggesting that blood repertoires may reflect thyroid immune responses. No statistical method was used to fix the sample size in advance, and group allocation was not hidden from the investigators. In validation, the model predicted progression to ophthalmopathy a median of 6.5 months before onset, with approximately 71% sensitivity and 72.22% specificity. A model built on a 13 V-J signature distinguished ophthalmopathy from stable hyperthyroidism, reaching 87.88% sensitivity and around 81% specificity in cross-validation and 80%/75% in testing.

In the ophthalmopathy patients, disease was moderately to severely active, with a Clinical Activity Score of 3 or more, a NOSPECS grade of 4 or more, and a duration of less than 3 months. The study excluded patients with uncontrolled infections, other autoimmune diseases, pregnancy or lactation. Diagnoses were established on the basis of clinical symptoms, serum thyroxine and TRAb, thyroid ultrasound, and orbital computed tomography. PBMCs were isolated from approximately 10 ml of fresh peripheral blood by Ficoll-Paque density gradient centrifugation. Trizol reagent was used to extract total RNA, and RNA quality was then checked on an Agilent 2100 Bioanalyzer. The TCR beta CDR3 regions were amplified from RNA transcripts. The TCR CDR3 was subjected to a first round of RT-PCR using the HTBI primer set and the Qiagen OneStep RT-PCR kit. Libraries were constructed in a second round of multiplex PCR, after which size selection and purification were carried out. The libraries were sequenced on an Illumina HiSeq2000 using paired-end 100 bp reads. Concerning the study's data processing: SOAPnuke was used to process the raw data, removing reads that contained adapters or uncalled bases, had a mean Phred below 15, or lacked an exact match to the constant primer or identifier. High-quality paired reads were merged with COPE v1.2.5, and unique nucleotide sequences were defined as clonotypes. MiTCR v1.1 was used to align the clonotypes against IMGT TRBV, TRBD and TRBJ reference segments. The analysis was restricted to V-J combinations with a frequency above 0.0001, which together covered just over 99% of the repertoires. A TCS score was defined as the ratio between F50 (clonal expansion) and ExV (chaos), using BLOSUM62-based TCRdist between CDR3 peptides within each V-J. Welch's t-statistics and random forest reduced roughly 530 V-J features to 13, which were used in a naive Bayes classifier (R e1071). In TCRdb, the public reads were trimmed at Q25 with fastp and aligned with MiXCR, with productive beta chains retained. Identical CDR3 protein sequences are pooled into one entry, listed with their most common genes and DNA. The V and J calls here are based on TCRdb, not the publication. This sample lists 500,000 to 750,000 distinct CDR3 sequences; 12% to 15% were detected once. The leading ten clones occupy 7% to 9% of the sample.

Cut back by 3 bases and 5 bases, the V and J ends lie 20 bases apart. The CDR3 runs 17 amino acids, cysteine and phenylalanine included. Kept here is only the CDR3 DNA, which spans 51 bases and is read in frame from base 1. In the germline V gene (reference sequence), CDR1 corresponds to LGHDT and CDR2 to YNNKEL. This clonotype has ten or more counts. Its binding antigen is unknown. No base quality information exists; no much larger clone differs at one position. In this chain, TRBV3-1 is recombined with TRBJ2-1; TRBD1 might be the D gene, on 5 matching bases. Sequenced: blood. The sequence derives from a woman between 18 and 30 years old with Graves' ophthalmopathy. CDR3 region: CASSQAIGVDVDNEQFF. The base sequence is TGTGCCAGCAGCCAGGCTATAGGGGTAGATGTAGACAATGAGCAGTTCTTC.